One and the same sample provided the 16 T cell receptor beta chains below, sequenced in a study of response to subunit inactivated influenza vaccine. TCRdb reprocessed the RT-PCR reads with MiXCR, giving one entry per CDR3 protein. The table has about 480,000 distinct CDR3 sequences, roughly 27% seen once. The sequences come from CD4+ T cells sorted from PBMCs, collected 5 days after vaccination. These receptors were taken from a man aged 45-65 years who received an inactivated influenza vaccine.

The V gene is TRBV24-1, the J gene TRBJ1-2; TRBD1 matches at 7 bases. CDR3 length: 15 amino acids. Germline-derived CDR1 and CDR2 are KGHDR and SFDVKD. The trim removed 3 bases at V and 2 bases at J, leaving 5 bases unmatched. The CDR3 DNA is TGTGCCACCAGTGATGCTGACAGGGCAAACTATGGCTACACCTTC. The encoded protein is CATSDADRANYGYTF.

This clonotype was observed a handful of times. This sequence joins TRBV29-1 and TRBJ2-1; D is tentatively TRBD1 or TRBD2 (5 bases each). This CDR3 is 17 amino acids long. Germline assignment: CDR1 SQVTM and CDR2 ANQGSEA. The V end lost 5 bases, the J end lost 1 base, and 21 bases lay between the germline ends. The DNA of the CDR3 is TGCAGCGTTCCCAGCCCAAGATTGAGGGGATCCTACAATGAGCAGTTCTTC. This codes for CSVPSPRLRGSYNEQFF.

The chain is built from TRBV7-2 and TRBJ1-2, with D possibly being TRBD1 (6 bases). The CDR3 is 14 amino acids. Trimming took 5 bases from V and 1 from J, leaving 11 bases between them. CDR1 and CDR2 from the germline V gene are SGHTA and FQGNSA. The CDR3 nucleotides are TGTGCCAGCAGCCCGGACAGCCTTAACTATGGCTACACCTTC. Its protein is CASSPDSLNYGYTF.

This clonotype came up a few times. The gene calls are TRBV7-9 and TRBJ1-5, with D hard to call. CDR1 and CDR2 from the germline V gene are SEHNR and FQNEAQ (reference sequence). This CDR3 is built from 15 residues. With 4 bases removed from V and 2 bases from J, the gap between germline ends came to 12 bases. CDR3 nucleotides: TGTGCCAGCAGCTCCTCCGGGGTGGGCAATCAGCCCCAGCATTTT. Encoded protein: CASSSSGVGNQPQHF. Complete variable domain (other parts from reference TRBV7-9 and TRBJ1-5): DTGVSQNPRHKITKRGQNVTFRCDPISEHNRLYWYRQTLGQGPEFLTYFQNEAQLEKSRLLSDRFSAERPKGSFSTLEIQRTEQGDSAMYLCASSSSGVGNQPQHFGDGTRLSIL.

There are a few counts of this clonotype. The CDR3 DNA follows: TGCGCCAGCAAGGAGGGCAAAGTTGCAGATACGCAGTATTTT. Amino acid sequence: CASKEGKVADTQYF. The V gene is TRBV5-1, the J gene TRBJ2-3, with D possibly matching TRBD2 (6 bases). Germline-derived CDR1 and CDR2 are SGHRS and YFSETQ. Trimming removed 6 bases at V and 4 bases at J, with 15 bases between. This CDR3 comprises 14 residues.

V is TRBV12-3 or TRBV12-4 and J is TRBJ2-2, with D possibly TRBD1 on 6 matching bases. With 3 bases removed from V and 1 base from J, the gap between germline ends came to 9 bases. There are 15 residues in the CDR3. The chain's CDR3 is CASSFAQGNTGELFF. Written as DNA, the CDR3 is TGTGCCAGCAGTTTCGCACAGGGGAACACCGGGGAGCTGTTTTTT.

The chain employs TRBV5-1 and TRBJ1-1, with D maybe TRBD1 (5 bases). The germline gives CDR1 SGHRS, CDR2 YFSETQ. V shed 0 bases and J shed 3 bases, with 9 bases lying between them. The CDR3 is 14 amino acids. CDR3 in DNA: TGCGCCAGCAGCTTGGAGGGGCTGGACACTGAAGCTTTCTTT. Its protein product is CASSLEGLDTEAFF.

This chain uses TRBV11-2 with TRBJ2-2, with 7 bases lining up with TRBD1. This CDR3 spans 16 amino acids. CDR1 is SGHAT, CDR2 FQNNGV, per germline. With V trimmed by 2 bases and J by 7 bases, 10 bases remained unmatched. The CDR3 DNA reads TGTGCCAGCAGCTTAAGTAGGGGGCTTCTCCGCGGGGAGCTGTTTTTT. This translates into CASSLSRGLLRGELFF.

This clonotype was recorded a few times. The chain uses TRBV6-1 and TRBJ2-7; D gene ambiguous. Germline lookup yields CDR1 MNHNS and CDR2 SASEGT. V dropped 5 bases and J dropped 2 bases, with 16 bases sitting between them. The CDR3 runs 15 residues. The CDR3 nucleotides are TGTGCCAGCAGTCCACGGCCCAGAGGTGCCTACGAGCAGTACTTC. Translating it yields CASSPRPRGAYEQYF.

The gene calls are TRBV4-2 and TRBJ2-1, with D hard to call. Germline V gene sequence: CDR1 LGHNA, CDR2 YNFKEQ. V lost 0 bases and J 4 bases, leaving 10 bases between the germline ends. The CDR3 runs to 15 residues. CDR3 region: CASSQDLQTYNEQFF. In nucleotides, the CDR3 is TGTGCCAGCAGCCAAGATCTCCAAACTTACAATGAGCAGTTCTTC.

This rearrangement joins TRBV3-1 to TRBJ2-5; 7 bases are shared with TRBD2. The junction had 9 bases not matched to a gene; V was cut back by 1 base and J by 7 bases. The CDR3 covers 15 residues. CDR1 is LGHDT and CDR2 is YNNKEL in the germline V gene (reference sequence). The CDR3 nucleotides read TGTGCCAGCAGCCAAGCTGGGCGGGAGCTTGTGACCCAGTACTTC. This encodes CASSQAGRELVTQYF.

The chain combines TRBV6-5 with TRBJ1-6; 9 bases fit TRBD1. The V segment lost 0 bases and the J segment 10 bases; nucleotides outside the gene matches: 10. The germline V gene has CDR1 MNHEY and CDR2 SVGAGI. The CDR3 runs to 17 residues. The CDR3 loop is CASSYSQGARNYSPLHF. As DNA, the CDR3 is TGTGCCAGCAGTTACTCACAGGGGGCGCGAAATTACTCACCCCTCCACTTT.

This clonotype has a single count. The rearrangement joins TRBV7-8 to TRBJ2-5, with 7 bases fitting TRBD1. With 10 bases clipped from V and 5 bases from J, the junction kept 4 bases outside the gene matches. CDR3 length: 11 residues. From germline, CDR1 is SGHVS and CDR2 FQNEAQ. Here the CDR3 reads CATKGAETQYF. CDR3 DNA sequence: TGTGCCACGAAGGGGGCGGAGACCCAGTACTTC.

This clonotype appeared a few times. The chain carries TRBV7-2 and TRBJ2-5; D is uncertain. V was trimmed by 2 bases and J by 9 bases, leaving 10 bases between them. This CDR3 has 12 amino acids. Germline values: CDR1 SGHTA, CDR2 FQGNSA. CDR3 sequence reads: CASSLRSGAQYF. The CDR3 coding sequence is TGTGCCAGCAGCTTACGAAGTGGGGCCCAGTACTTC.

On this clonotype: The junction and the germline gene differ at one end; a read error may be behind it. The CDR3 DNA is TGCTGTGCTAGAGTGGGGATAGCGGGGGCGAACACCGGGGAGCTGTTTTTT. Encoded protein: CCARVGIAGANTGELFF. This chain connects TRBV20-1 to TRBJ2-2, with 9 bases lining up with TRBD2. The V gene's germline CDR1 is DFQATT and CDR2 SNEGSKA (reference sequence). This CDR3 contains 17 residues.

V usage is TRBV6-1 and J usage is TRBJ2-4; tentative D call: TRBD1 (6 bases). V was cut by 9 bases and J by 8 bases, with 17 bases left in between. CDR3 length: 13 residues. Germline lookup yields CDR1 MNHNS and CDR2 SASEGT. The CDR3 spells CASEVDRNDIQYF. CDR3 DNA: TGTGCCAGTGAAGTAGACAGGAACGACATTCAGTACTTC.